This T cell receptor (beta chain) was obtained from a study of metastatic and nonmetastatic thyroid tumors (dated by TCRdb to the early 2020s). The study in broad terms: Repertoires from peripheral blood and from tumor or nodule tissue samples of malignant and benign thyroid patients were compared. General findings and caveats noted by the study authors: In both blood and tumor samples, malignant tumors were reported to have significantly higher TCR beta diversity than benign nodules.

A word on this clone: The antigen this receptor binds is unknown. Base-call qualities are not available, and no considerably larger clone is one nucleotide away.

No treatment had been received by any patient before thyroid surgery. Using T-cell receptor beta sequencing, the researchers looked back retrospectively at clinical samples from patients, gathered between about 2011 and 2019. CDR1 and CDR2 are read off the germline V gene as SGHRS and YFSETQ. At the junction V is shortened by 0 bases and J by 0 bases, with 11 bases in between. The CDR3, from cysteine to phenylalanine, totals 16 residues. The read is trimmed to its CDR3 DNA, 48 bases read in frame from base 1. Library method: PCR. This sample was sequenced with an Illumina HiSeq 4000. The TCR beta-chain CDR3 region of each patient was profiled by high-throughput sequencing. For the original study's pipeline: Drawing on CDR3 differences between clinicopathological groups, the researchers built a classifier meant to tell apart patients with distant-metastatic papillary thyroid cancer. To measure repertoire diversity the researchers used the Shannon index, while the Morisita-Horn index served to gauge how similar the tumor and blood repertoires were. Using fastp trimming at Q25 and MiXCR clonotype assembly, TCRdb reanalyzed the public sequencing data and kept in-frame beta chains. The V and J calls shown here were made by TCRdb, not taken from the authors' results. The sample table shows 15,000 to 20,000 clones, and roughly 32% are seen once. 7% to 7.5% of the sample rests with the top ten.

The chain links TRBV5-1 with TRBJ2-3; the D gene cannot be resolved reliably. The source of this sequence is a female donor with papillary thyroid cancer or a benign thyroid nodule (not recorded which). Some clones in this sample may be carry-over from other donors' samples. The sample consisted of tumor tissue. The nucleotide sequence is given as TGCGCCAGCAGCTTGGTGTGGACCGCTAGCACAGATACGCAGTATTTT. The translation is CASSLVWTASTDTQYF.